The clone carrying this T cell receptor (beta chain) showed up just a few times. Its antigen remains unknown. TCRdb itself ran the RACE reads through MiXCR, one entry per CDR3 protein. Seen here are some 330,000 distinct CDR3 sequences, 5.5% observed once, and the top ten hold more than 8%. Time point: pre-sensitization, week 0. Described treatment: therapeutic diphenylcyclopropenone sensitization with weekly scalp DPC. The record originates from a study of human T cells and chemical hapten exposure. Study-level results: The formation of large CDR3 similarity clusters by expanded TCRs significantly exceeded that of controls. Patch test score rose with PT1 expanded TCR count, significant at thresholds 8, 16 and 32, not 4.

V lost 3 bases and J lost 8; bases outside the gene matches: 13. CDR1 is LGHDT, CDR2 YNNKEL, per germline (reference sequence). The CDR3 extends over 17 amino acids. Sequenced here: whole blood, sampled in connection with sensitization to the hapten diphenylcyclopropenone (DPC). This clonotype was sampled from a young woman with alopecia areata. Some clones in this sample may be carry-over from other donors' samples. V and J are TRBV3-1 and TRBJ2-1; 10 nucleotides agree with TRBD2. The CDR3 reads CASSHPVLAGSFDEQFF. The CDR3 DNA follows: TGTGCCAGCAGCCACCCTGTACTAGCGGGGAGTTTCGATGAGCAGTTCTTC.